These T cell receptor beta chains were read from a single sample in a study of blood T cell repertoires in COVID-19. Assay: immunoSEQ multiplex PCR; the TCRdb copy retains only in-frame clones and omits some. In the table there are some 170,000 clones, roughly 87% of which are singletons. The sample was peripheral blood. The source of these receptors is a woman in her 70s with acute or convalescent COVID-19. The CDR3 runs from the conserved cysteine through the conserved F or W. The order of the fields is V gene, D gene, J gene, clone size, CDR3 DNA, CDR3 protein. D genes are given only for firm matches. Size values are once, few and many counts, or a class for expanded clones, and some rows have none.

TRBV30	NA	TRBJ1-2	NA	TGTGCCTGGAGTGTACAAACCCCGGGGGGCCCCCGGGGCTATGGCTACACCTTC	CAWSVQTPGGPRGYGYTF
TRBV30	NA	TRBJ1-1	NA	TGTGCCTGGAGTAGAGGGACTACTGAAGCTTTCTTT	CAWSRGTTEAFF
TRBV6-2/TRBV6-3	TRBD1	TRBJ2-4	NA	TGTGCCAGCAGTGAGGACAGGGACATTCAGTACTTC	CASSEDRDIQYF
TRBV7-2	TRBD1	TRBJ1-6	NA	TGTGCCAGCAGCTTAGGGGGACAGGGTTTTTCACCCCTCCACTTT	CASSLGGQGFSPLHF
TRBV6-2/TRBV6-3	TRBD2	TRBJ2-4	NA	TGTGCCAGCAGTTATAAAACCGGGACTAGCGGGACTCTAGCCAAAAACATTCAGTACTTC	CASSYKTGTSGTLAKNIQYF
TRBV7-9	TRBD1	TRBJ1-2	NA	TGTGCCAGCAGCCAAAGGACAGGAAACTATGGCTACACCTTC	CASSQRTGNYGYTF
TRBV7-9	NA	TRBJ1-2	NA	TGTGCCAGCAGCCCCCCCGGACTGGAAAGCTATGGCTACACCTTC	CASSPPGLESYGYTF
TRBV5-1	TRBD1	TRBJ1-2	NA	TGCGCCAGCAGCCCGCAGGGGGACGGCTATGGCTACACCTTC	CASSPQGDGYGYTF
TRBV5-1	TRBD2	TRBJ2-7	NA	TGCGCCAGCAGCGGGACTAGCGGGAACACGTATTCCTACGAGCAGTACTTC	CASSGTSGNTYSYEQYF
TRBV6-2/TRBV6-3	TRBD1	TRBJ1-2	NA	TGTGCCAGCAGTTATATAGGGGGCAGGAGCTACACCTTC	CASSYIGGRSYTF
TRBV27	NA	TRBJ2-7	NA	TGTGCCAGCAGTGCCCAGGGTCCCAACTACGAGCAGTACTTC	CASSAQGPNYEQYF
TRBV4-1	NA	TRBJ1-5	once	TGCGCCAGCAGCCAGGCTTACAGGGTTAGCAATCAGCCCCAGCATTTT	CASSQAYRVSNQPQHF
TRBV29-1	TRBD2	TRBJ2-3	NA	TGCAGCGTTGCCCCTAGCGGGAACACAGATACGCAGTATTTT	CSVAPSGNTDTQYF
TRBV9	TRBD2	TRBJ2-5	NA	TGTGCCAGCAGCGTTCTAGCGGATCAAGAGACCCAGTACTTC	CASSVLADQETQYF
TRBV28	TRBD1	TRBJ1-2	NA	TGTGCCAGCAGTTCGACGACAGGGTCGTTGGGCGGCTACACCTTC	CASSSTTGSLGGYTF
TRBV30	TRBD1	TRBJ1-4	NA	TGTGCCTGGAGTTTCCCCCGACAGGGAGTGAAAGAAAAACTGTTTTTT	CAWSFPRQGVKEKLFF
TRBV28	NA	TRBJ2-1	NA	TGTGCCAGCAGTTTTTCTGGAGGGGCAAAGTCGGAGCAGTTCTTC	CASSFSGGAKSEQFF
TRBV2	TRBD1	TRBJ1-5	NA	TGTGCCAGCACTCCCGGGACAGGGGGAGATCAGCCCCAGCATTTT	CASTPGTGGDQPQHF
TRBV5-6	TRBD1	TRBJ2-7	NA	TGTGCCAGCAGCTTGGAGACAGGGCTACTCCGTAACGAGCAGTACTTC	CASSLETGLLRNEQYF
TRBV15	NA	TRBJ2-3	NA	TGTGCCACCAGCAGACCCCGAGGACCTCGGGACACAGATACGCAGTATTTT	CATSRPRGPRDTDTQYF
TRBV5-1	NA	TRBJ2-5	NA	TGCGCCAGCAGCTTTACCGGGGAAGAGACCCAGTACTTC	CASSFTGEETQYF
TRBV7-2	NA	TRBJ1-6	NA	TGTGCCAGCAGCCCTCTCCGGGGGGGTTTTTCACCCCTCCACTTT	CASSPLRGGFSPLHF
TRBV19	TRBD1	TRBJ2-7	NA	TGTGCCAGTAGTATAGTACAGGGGGAGGCCTACGAGCAGTACTTC	CASSIVQGEAYEQYF
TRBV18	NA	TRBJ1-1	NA	TGTGCCAGCTTACCGGGGCAGATGAACACTGAAGCTTTCTTT	CASLPGQMNTEAFF
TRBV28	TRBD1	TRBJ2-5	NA	TGTGCCAGCAGTCCATGGACAGGCCAAGAGACCCAGTACTTC	CASSPWTGQETQYF
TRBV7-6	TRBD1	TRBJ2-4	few	TGTGCCAGCAGCTCGCCGGGACAGGGAGTCAAAAACATTCAGTACTTC	CASSSPGQGVKNIQYF
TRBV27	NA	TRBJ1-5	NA	TGTGCCAGCAGTTTATTCGGGCCGGGAGGTCAGCCCCAGCATTTT	CASSLFGPGGQPQHF
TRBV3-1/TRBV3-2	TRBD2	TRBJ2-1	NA	TGTGCCAGCAGCCAAGCGTCCTCTAGCGGGATGGGTGAGCAGTTCTTC	CASSQASSSGMGEQFF
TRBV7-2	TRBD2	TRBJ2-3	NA	TGTGCCAGCAGCTTAGGTTTGCTAGCGGGACTGGTCGCAGATACGCAGTATTTT	CASSLGLLAGLVADTQYF
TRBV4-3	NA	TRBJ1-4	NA	TGCGCCAGCAGCCAGGGGGGGGCTCGAAGCTTT	CASSQGGARSF
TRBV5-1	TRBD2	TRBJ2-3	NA	TGCGCCAGCAGCTTGGCAGGACTAGCGGGAGGGCAAGATACGCAGTATTTT	CASSLAGLAGGQDTQYF
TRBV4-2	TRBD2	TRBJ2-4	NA	TGTGCCAGCAGCCCAATCCTAGCGGGGTCCCTATCAACACAAGCCAAAAACATTCAGTACTTC	CASSPILAGSLSTQAKNIQYF
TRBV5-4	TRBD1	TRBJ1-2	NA	TGTGCCAGCGCCAAAATCAGGGGGGATGGCTACACCTTC	CASAKIRGDGYTF
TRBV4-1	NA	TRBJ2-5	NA	TGCGCCAGCAGCCAGCCAAGGGGCAGGGGCCAAGAGACCCAGTACTTC	CASSQPRGRGQETQYF